The 8 T cell receptor beta chains presented below share a single source sample, sequenced in a study of persistence of HIV-infected CD4 T cells. Cells were stimulated nonspecifically with anti-CD3/anti-CD28 magnetic beads. Sorting of responding CD4+ T cells relied on upregulated CD40 ligand together with CD69. Sequencing used immunoSEQ version 4 in survey mode. Data came from immunoSEQ multiplex PCR; TCRdb stores just in-frame clones and leaves some out. In the table there are 37,000 or so clones, around 90% of which are singletons. These receptors' targets are unknown. The sequenced sample was CD4+ T cells sorted from PBMCs after approximately 19-hour stimulation, obtained from a patient who received antiretroviral therapy. The receptor set was obtained from an adult man with HIV who was CMV-seropositive.

The table lists this clone with a count of one. The chain links TRBV7-2 to TRBJ1-1; D unresolved. V was trimmed by 2 bases and J by 0 bases, leaving 7 bases between them. This CDR3 spans 14 amino acids. Germline CDR1 reads SGHTA; CDR2 reads FQGNSA. In DNA, the CDR3 is TGTGCCAGCAGCTTAAAAAAGGTGAACACTGAAGCTTTCTTT. This gives the protein CASSLKKVNTEAFF.

The chain employs TRBV6-2 or TRBV6-3 and TRBJ2-1; 12 bases are a match to TRBD2. The CDR3 consists of 16 residues. The germline V gene has CDR1 MNHEY and CDR2 SVGEGT. V gave up 0 bases and J gave up 3 bases; unmatched junction bases: 0. The DNA for the CDR3 is TGTGCCAGCAGTTACTCGACTAGCGGGGGCTACAATGAGCAGTTCTTC. It encodes CASSYSTSGGYNEQFF.

The chain couples TRBV3-1 (or the pseudogene TRBV3-2) to TRBJ2-7, with D maybe TRBD1 (5 bases). The CDR3 is 13 residues long. Germline V gene data show CDR1 as LGHDT and CDR2 as YNNKEL (reference sequence). Trimming removed 4 bases at V and 7 bases at J, with 14 bases between. The CDR3 reads CASSRGGSQEQYF. The DNA of the CDR3 is TGTGCCAGCAGCCGGGGCGGTTCGCAGGAGCAGTACTTC.

The chain links TRBV7-3 to TRBJ2-3; D not resolved. The CDR3 length is 13 residues. Germline values: CDR1 SGHTA, CDR2 FQGTGA. The V end was cut by 4 bases, the J end by 3 bases, with 8 bases between. CDR3 region: CASSSLLTDTQYF. The CDR3 DNA follows: TGTGCCAGCAGCTCACTCCTAACAGATACGCAGTATTTT.

The rearrangement links TRBV4-1 to TRBJ2-7, with TRBD1 matching over 10 bases. The CDR3 extends over 19 amino acids. The J segment lost 0 bases and the V segment lost 0 bases, leaving 11 bases of the junction unmatched. Germline V lookup: CDR1 MGHRA, CDR2 YSYEKL. DNA for the CDR3: TGCGCCAGCAGCCAAGAACCCGCCGGGGGACAGGGGACCTCCTACGAGCAGTACTTC. It translates to CASSQEPAGGQGTSYEQYF.

The rearrangement uses TRBV7-2 and TRBJ2-7; no clear D. The CDR3 is made up of 15 amino acids. CDR1 is SGHTA, CDR2 FQGNSA, per germline. V lost 1 base and J lost 4, with 14 bases in between. Here the CDR3 reads CASSLGFLTPYEQYF. The CDR3 nucleotides read TGTGCCAGCAGCTTAGGATTTCTGACGCCGTACGAGCAGTACTTC.

The chain employs TRBV19 and TRBJ2-1; possibly TRBD1 for D (6 bases). The CDR3 is 15 residues long. Per germline, CDR1 LNHDA and CDR2 SQIVND (reference sequence). V was trimmed by 3 bases and J by 3 bases, leaving 12 bases between them. The CDR3 DNA follows: TGTGCCAGTAGTATGTCTAGGACAGACTACAATGAGCAGTTCTTC. Its protein product is CASSMSRTDYNEQFF.

The chain employs TRBV6-5 and TRBJ1-6; 11 nucleotides align to TRBD1. The CDR3 spans 14 residues. Per the germline V gene, CDR1 is MNHEY and CDR2 is SVGAGI. The ends lost 8 bases at V and 9 bases at J; junction bases unmatched: 6. The CDR3 DNA reads as TGTGCCAGCCTCCTAGGGACAGGGGGTTCACCCCTCCACTTT. Amino acid sequence: CASLLGTGGSPLHF.